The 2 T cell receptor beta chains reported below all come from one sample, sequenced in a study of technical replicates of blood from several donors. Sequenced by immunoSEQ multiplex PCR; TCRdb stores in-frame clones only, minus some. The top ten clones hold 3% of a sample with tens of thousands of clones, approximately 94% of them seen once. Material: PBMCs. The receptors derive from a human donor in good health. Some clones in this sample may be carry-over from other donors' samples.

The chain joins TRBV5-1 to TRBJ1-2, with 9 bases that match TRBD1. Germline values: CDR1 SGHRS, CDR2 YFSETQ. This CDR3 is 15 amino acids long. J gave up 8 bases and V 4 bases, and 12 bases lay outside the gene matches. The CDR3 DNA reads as TGCGCCAGCAGCGCGGGGACAGGGTACGCCTTCGGCTACACCTTC. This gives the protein CASSAGTGYAFGYTF. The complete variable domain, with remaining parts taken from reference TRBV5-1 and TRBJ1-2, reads KAGVTQTPRYLIKTRGQQVTLSCSPISGHRSVSWYQQTPGQGLQFLFEYFSETQRNKGNFPGRFSGRQFSNSRSEMNVSTLELGDSALYLCASSAGTGYAFGYTFGSGTRLTVV.

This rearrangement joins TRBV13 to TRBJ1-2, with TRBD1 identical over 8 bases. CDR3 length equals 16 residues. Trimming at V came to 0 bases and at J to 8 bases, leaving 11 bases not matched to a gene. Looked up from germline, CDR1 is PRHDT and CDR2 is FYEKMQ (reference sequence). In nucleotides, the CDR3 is TGTGCCAGCAGCTTAGGCCGCGGACAGGGTTATCGGGGCTACACCTTC. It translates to CASSLGRGQGYRGYTF.